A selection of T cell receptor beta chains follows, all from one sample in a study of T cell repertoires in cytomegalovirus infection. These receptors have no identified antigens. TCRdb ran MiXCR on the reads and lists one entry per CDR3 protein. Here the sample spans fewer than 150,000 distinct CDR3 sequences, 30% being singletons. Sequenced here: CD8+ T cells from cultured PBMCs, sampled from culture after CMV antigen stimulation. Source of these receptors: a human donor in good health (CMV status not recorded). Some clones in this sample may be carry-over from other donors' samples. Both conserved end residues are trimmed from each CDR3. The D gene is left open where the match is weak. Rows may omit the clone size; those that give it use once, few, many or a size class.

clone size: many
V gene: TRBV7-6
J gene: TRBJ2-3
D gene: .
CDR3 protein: ASSLGARTTDTQY

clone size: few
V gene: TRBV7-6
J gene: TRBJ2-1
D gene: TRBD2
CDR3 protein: ASSPGLAGATSSYNEQF

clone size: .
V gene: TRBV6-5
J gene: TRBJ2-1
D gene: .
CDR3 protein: ASSWETTPTLHEQF

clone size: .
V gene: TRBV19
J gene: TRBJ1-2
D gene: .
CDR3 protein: ASRHGRADGYT

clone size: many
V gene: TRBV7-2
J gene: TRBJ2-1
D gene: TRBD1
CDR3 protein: ASSRPGQGNQQF

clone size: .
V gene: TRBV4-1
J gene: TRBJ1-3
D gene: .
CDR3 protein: ASSQEPNLPSGNTIY

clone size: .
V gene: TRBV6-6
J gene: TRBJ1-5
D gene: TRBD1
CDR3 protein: ASSYSSGTGYNQPQH

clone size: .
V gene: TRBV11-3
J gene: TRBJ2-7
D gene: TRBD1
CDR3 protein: ASSLEGQGASEQY

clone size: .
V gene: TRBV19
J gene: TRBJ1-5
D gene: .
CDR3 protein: ASSRGGLGNQPQH

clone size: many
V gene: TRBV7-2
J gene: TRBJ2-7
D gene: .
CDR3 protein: ASSHWDEGSYEQY

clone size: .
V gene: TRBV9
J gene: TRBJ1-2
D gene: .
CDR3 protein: ASSVGTAYGYT

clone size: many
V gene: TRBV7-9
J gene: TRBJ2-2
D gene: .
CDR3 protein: ASSPIEAYYTGELF

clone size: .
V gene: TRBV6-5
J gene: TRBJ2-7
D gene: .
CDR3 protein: ASSFSVHYEQY

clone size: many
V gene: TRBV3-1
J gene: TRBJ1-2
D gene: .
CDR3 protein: ASSQDRSRDYLGYGYT

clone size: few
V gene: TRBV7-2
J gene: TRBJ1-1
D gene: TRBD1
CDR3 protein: ASSLLPGQGAYITEAF

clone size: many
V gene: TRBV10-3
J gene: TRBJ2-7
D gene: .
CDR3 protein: AISDPEGVYEQY

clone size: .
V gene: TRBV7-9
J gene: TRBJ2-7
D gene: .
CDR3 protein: ASSPLGGYEQY

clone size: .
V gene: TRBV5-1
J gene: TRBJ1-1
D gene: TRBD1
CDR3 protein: ASSLAVGTADLMNTEAF

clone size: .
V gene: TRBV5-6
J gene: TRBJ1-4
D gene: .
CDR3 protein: ASSFSSGYATNEKLF

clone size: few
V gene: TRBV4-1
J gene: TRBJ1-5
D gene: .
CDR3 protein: ASSQSRGQPQH

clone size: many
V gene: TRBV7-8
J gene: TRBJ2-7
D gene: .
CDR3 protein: ASSHSQTRSSYEQY

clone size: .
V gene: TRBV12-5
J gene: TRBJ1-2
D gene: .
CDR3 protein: ASGTSLMGDYT

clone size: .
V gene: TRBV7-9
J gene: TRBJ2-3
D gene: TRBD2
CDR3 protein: ASSDRGLAGGLPLSTDTQY

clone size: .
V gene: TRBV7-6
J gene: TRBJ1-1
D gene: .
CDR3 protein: ASRPQGSAEAF

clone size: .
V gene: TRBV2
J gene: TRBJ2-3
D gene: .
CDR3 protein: ASSDGGITDTQY

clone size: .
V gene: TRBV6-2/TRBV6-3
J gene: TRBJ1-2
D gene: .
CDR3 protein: ASSYRGESYGYT

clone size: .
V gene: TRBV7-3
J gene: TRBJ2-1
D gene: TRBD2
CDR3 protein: TSSPTSGGDYNEQF

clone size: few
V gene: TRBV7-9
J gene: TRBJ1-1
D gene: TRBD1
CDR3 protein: ASSLTGVTEAF

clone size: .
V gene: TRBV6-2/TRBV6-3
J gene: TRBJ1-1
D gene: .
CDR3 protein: ASSWVDRNTEAF

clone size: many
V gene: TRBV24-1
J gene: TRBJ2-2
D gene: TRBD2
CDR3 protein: ATSDPGTSGGVNTGELF

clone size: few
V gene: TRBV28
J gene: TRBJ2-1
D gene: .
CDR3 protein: ASSSGDLGPNEQF

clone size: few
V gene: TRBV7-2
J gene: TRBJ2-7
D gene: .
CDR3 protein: ASSLPLGVGYEQY

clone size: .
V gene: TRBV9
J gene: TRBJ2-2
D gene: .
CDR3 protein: ASSTKGVNGELF

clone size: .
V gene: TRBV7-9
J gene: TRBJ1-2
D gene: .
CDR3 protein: ASSLGEANYGYT

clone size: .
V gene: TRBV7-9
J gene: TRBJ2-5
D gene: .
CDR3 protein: ASSARGSGGPQETQY

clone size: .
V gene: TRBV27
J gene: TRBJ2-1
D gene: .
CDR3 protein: ASSLGGRVVEQF

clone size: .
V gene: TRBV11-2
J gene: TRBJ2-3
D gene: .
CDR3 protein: ASSSDNTQY

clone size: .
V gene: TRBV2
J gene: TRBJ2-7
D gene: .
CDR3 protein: ASSVRLPSYEQY